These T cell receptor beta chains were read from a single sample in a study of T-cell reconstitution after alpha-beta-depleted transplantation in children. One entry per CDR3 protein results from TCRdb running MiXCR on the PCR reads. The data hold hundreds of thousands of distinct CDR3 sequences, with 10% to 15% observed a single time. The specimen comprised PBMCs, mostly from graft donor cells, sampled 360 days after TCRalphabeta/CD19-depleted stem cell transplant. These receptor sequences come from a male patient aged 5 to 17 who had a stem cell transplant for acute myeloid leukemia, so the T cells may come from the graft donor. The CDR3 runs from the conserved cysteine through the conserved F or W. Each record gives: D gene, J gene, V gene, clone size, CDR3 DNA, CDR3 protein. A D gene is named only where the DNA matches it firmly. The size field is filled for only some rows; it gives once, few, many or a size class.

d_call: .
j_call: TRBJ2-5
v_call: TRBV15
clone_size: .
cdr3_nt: TGTGCCACCAGCAGAGGGGCCCCCTCCCGGGGATGGCAAGAGACCCAGTACTTC
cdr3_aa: CATSRGAPSRGWQETQYF

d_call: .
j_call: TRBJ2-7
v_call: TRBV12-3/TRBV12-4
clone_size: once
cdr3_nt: TGTGCCAGCAGTTTGAGCCCAGGGATCGCCTACGAGCAGTACTTC
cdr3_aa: CASSLSPGIAYEQYF

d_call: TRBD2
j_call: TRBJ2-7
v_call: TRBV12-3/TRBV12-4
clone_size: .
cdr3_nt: TGTGCCAGCAGTTTAAGCGGGGGGACCCCTTACGAGCAGTACTTC
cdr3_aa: CASSLSGGTPYEQYF

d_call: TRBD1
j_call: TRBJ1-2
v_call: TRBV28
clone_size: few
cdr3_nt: TGTGCCAGCAGTTTGACAGGGGTCGGGGGCTACACCTTC
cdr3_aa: CASSLTGVGGYTF

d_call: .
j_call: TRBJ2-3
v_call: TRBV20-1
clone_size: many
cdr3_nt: TGCAGTGCTCTCCGGGAGAGGATAGATACGCAGTATTTT
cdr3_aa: CSALRERIDTQYF

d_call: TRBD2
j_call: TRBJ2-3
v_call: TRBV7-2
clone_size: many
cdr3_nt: TGTGCCAGCAGCTCATCTGGACTAGCTGGTACAGATACGCAGTATTTT
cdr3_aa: CASSSSGLAGTDTQYF

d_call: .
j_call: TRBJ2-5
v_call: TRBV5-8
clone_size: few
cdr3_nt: TGTGCCAGCAGCCTGGGTGGAGCTCGGGGAGAGACCCAGTACTTC
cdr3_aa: CASSLGGARGETQYF

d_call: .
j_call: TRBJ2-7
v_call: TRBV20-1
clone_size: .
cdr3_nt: TGCAGTGCTAGAGATATCGCTTCCTACGAGCAGTACTTC
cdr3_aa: CSARDIASYEQYF

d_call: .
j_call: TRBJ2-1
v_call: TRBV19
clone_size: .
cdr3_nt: TGTGCCAGTAGTAGCGTAGCGGATGGCTCCTACAATGAGCAGTTCTTC
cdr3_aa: CASSSVADGSYNEQFF

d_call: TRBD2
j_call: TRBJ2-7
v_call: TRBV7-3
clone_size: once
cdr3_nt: TGTGCCAGCAGCTTAAAGCGGGAAGGAGGCGAGCAGTACTTC
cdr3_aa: CASSLKREGGEQYF

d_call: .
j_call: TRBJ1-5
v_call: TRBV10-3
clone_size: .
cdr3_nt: TGTGCCATCAGTGCGGGGGGGGCTGATCGGCCCCAGCATTTT
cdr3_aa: CAISAGGADRPQHF

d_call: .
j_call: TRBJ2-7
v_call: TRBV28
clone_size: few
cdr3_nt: TGTGCCAGCAGTTTATCCGACTACACCCACGAGCAGTACTTC
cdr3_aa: CASSLSDYTHEQYF

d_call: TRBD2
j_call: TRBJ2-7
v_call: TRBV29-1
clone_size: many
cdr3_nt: TGCAGCGTTGAAGATGGTTTCCGAAGCGGGAGGCCACACGAGCAGTACTTC
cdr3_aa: CSVEDGFRSGRPHEQYF

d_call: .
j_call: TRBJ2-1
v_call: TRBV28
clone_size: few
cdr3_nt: TGTGCCAGCAGTAACATCCTGCGCTACAATGAGCAGTTCTTC
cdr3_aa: CASSNILRYNEQFF

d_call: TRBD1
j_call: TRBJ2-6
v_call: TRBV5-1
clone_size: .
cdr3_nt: TGCGCCAGCAGAGGGACAGGCTACTTCGTCGGGGCCAACGTCCTGACTTTC
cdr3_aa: CASRGTGYFVGANVLTF

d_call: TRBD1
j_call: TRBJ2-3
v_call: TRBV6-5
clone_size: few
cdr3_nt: TGTGCCAGCAGTTACCATCGACAGGGCGGTTTAGATACGCAGTATTTT
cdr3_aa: CASSYHRQGGLDTQYF

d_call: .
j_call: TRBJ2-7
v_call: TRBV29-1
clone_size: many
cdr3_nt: TGCAGCGTTGCAAGCTTCTACGAGCAGTACTTC
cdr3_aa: CSVASFYEQYF

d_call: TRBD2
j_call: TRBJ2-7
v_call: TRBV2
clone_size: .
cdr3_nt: TGTGCCAGCAGGGAGCGGGAGGTGGGATACGAGCAGTACTTC
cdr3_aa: CASREREVGYEQYF

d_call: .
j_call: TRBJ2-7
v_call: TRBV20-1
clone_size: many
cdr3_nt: TGCAGTGCTCAAGGTTGGGATTCTTACGAGCAGTACTTC
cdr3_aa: CSAQGWDSYEQYF

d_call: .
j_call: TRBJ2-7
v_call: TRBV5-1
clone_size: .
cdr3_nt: TGCGCCAGCAGCAGAGGAGGCGGGGACACCGGTCACGAGCAGTACTTC
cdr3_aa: CASSRGGGDTGHEQYF

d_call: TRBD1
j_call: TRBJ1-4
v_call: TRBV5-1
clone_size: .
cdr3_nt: TGCGCCAGCAGCTTGGTGGGACAGGGGGATGAAAAACTGTTTTTT
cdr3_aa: CASSLVGQGDEKLFF

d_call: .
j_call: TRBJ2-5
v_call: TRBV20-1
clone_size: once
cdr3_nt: TGCAGTGCTCCCAATAGGGGGTCGGTAAAAGAGACCCAGTACTTC
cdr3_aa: CSAPNRGSVKETQYF

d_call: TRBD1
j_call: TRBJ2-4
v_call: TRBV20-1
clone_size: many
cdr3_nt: TGCAGTGCTACGACAGGGTGGGAAAACATTCAGTACTTC
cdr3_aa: CSATTGWENIQYF

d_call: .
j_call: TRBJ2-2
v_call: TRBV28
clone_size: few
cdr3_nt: TGTGCCAGCAACCTTTTACTGTCCGGGGAGCTGTTTTTT
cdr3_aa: CASNLLLSGELFF

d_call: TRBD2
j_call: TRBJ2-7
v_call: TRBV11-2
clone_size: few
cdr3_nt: TGTGCCAGCAGCTTAGTGGCGGGAGTCCCCAACGAGCAGTACTTC
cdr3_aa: CASSLVAGVPNEQYF

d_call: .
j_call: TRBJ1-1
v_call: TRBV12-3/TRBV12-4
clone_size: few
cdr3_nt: TGTGCCAGCAGTCCCCCTGACCTTTTTCTACGCACTGAAGCTTTCTTT
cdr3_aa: CASSPPDLFLRTEAFF

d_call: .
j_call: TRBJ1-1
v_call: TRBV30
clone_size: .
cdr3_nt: TGTGCCTGGAGTGGTAGGCTCATGAACACTGAAGCTTTCTTT
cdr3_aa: CAWSGRLMNTEAFF

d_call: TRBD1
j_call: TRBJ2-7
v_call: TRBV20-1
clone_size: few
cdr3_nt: TGCAGTGCTAGAGGGACAGGGCACTACGAGCAGTACTTC
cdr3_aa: CSARGTGHYEQYF

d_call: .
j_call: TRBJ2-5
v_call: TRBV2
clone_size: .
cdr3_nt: TGTGCCAGCACCTTGGAAGGGACGGAGACCCAGTACTTC
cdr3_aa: CASTLEGTETQYF

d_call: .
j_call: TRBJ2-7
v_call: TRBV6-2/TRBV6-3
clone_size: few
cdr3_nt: TGTGCCAGCAGTTATGAGGTGCTATCCTACGAGCAGTACTTC
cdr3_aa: CASSYEVLSYEQYF

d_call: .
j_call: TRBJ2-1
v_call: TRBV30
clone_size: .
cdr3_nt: TGTGCCTGGAGGCCCCTTAGCGCTTCATACAATGAGCAGTTCTTC
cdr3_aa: CAWRPLSASYNEQFF

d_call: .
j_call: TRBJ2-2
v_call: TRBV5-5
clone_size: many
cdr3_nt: TGTGCCAGCAGCTTCCCCACTTTACACGGCGCCGGGGAGCTGTTTTTT
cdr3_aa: CASSFPTLHGAGELFF

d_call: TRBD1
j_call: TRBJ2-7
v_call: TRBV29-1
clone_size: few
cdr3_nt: TGCAGCGTTGAGGTCGGACAGGGAGCGGGTTACGAGCAGTACTTC
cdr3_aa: CSVEVGQGAGYEQYF

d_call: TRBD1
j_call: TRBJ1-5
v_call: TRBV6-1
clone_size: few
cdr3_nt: TGTGCCAGCGGGCGGAGTGGGACAGGGGATCAGCCCCAGCATTTT
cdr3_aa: CASGRSGTGDQPQHF

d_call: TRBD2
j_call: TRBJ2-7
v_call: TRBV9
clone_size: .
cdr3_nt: TGTGCCAGCAGCGCGGGACTAGCGGTATACGAGCAGTACTTC
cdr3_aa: CASSAGLAVYEQYF

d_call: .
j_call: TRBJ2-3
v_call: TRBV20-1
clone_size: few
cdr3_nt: TGCAGTGCTGAGACAGATACGCAGTATTTT
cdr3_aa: CSAETDTQYF

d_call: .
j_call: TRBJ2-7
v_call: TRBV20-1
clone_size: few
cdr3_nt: TGCAGTGCTCCCAGGGATTTCCCCTACGAGCAGTACTTC
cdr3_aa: CSAPRDFPYEQYF

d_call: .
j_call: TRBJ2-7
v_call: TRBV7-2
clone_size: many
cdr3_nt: TGTGCCAGCAGCTTAGCCCTAGAGAGCTCCTACGAGCAGTACTTC
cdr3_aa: CASSLALESSYEQYF

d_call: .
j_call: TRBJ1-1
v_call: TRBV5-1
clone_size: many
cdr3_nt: TGCGCCAGCAGCTTGTTGACAGGCTTTATGAACACTGAAGCTTTCTTT
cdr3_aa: CASSLLTGFMNTEAFF

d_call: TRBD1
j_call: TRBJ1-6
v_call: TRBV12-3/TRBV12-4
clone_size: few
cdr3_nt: TGTGCCAGCAGTTTTATGGGACAGTACCATTCACCCCTCCACTTT
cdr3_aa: CASSFMGQYHSPLHF

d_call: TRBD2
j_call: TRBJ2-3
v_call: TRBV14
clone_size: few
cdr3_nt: TGTGCCACCCTCTTTGCGGGAGTTTCAGATACGCAGTATTTT
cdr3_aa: CATLFAGVSDTQYF